Sequencing of this T cell receptor (beta chain) was carried out in a study of cytomegalovirus exposure and HLA in healthy donors. Study-level information: When 300 to 500 donors were genotyped, 80% to 90% of them were found to fall in the Caucasian-associated ancestry cluster. Study-wide results and limits: Later work found that TCR association rates differed between HLA loci; DRB1 had the most and HLA-C the fewest. It was approximately 150 TCR beta chains that were listed as cytomegalovirus-associated. In a later analysis, HLA-associated beta chains showed higher expansion and lower generation probabilities than comparable chains.

Regarding this clone: The antigen is not known.

This CDR3 region has 14 residues. V gave up 5 bases and J gave up 2 bases; unmatched junction bases: 0. From germline, CDR1 is WSHSY and CDR2 SAAADI. With 60 Vbeta and 13 Jbeta primers, the PCR was carried out. Method: immunoSEQ multiplex PCR; TCRdb's copy keeps in-frame clones and lacks some. In the table there are roughly 220,000 clones, around 70% of which are singletons. The sample consisted of PBMCs. This receptor was obtained from a man aged 40-49 years in good health and CMV-seropositive. V gene TRBV10-2 combines with J gene TRBJ2-6; 7 nucleotides agree with TRBD1. The CDR3, as DNA: TGCGCCAGCAGTACAGGGGCTGGGGCCAACGTCCTGACTTTC. This gives the protein CASSTGAGANVLTF.